Listed below are T cell receptor beta chains from one sample, sequenced in a study of blood T cell repertoires in COVID-19. The protocol was immunoSEQ multiplex PCR, while the TCRdb copy is restricted to in-frame clones and leaves out a portion. Among approximately 200,000 clones listed, more than 85% were seen once. Sequencing was carried out using peripheral blood. These receptors came from a man in his sixties or seventies with active or convalescent COVID-19. The CDR3 runs from the conserved cysteine through the conserved F or W. D genes are given only for firm matches. Clone size is shown for a subset of rows, as once, few, many or a class of expanded clone.

TRBV3-1/TRBV3-2	TRBD1	TRBJ1-4	-	TGTGCCAGCAGCCAACGAGGGGGCAATGAAAAACTGTTTTTT	CASSQRGGNEKLFF
TRBV30	-	TRBJ2-7	-	TGTGCCTGGCTTCTCTCCTTGGACAGCTACTACGAGCAGTACTTC	CAWLLSLDSYYEQYF
TRBV28	-	TRBJ2-3	-	TGTGCCAGCAGTTTAGGCGGGGGCCGGGCAGATACGCAGTATTTT	CASSLGGGRADTQYF
TRBV3-1/TRBV3-2	-	TRBJ1-2	-	TGTGCCAGCAGCCAAGATCCAGGAAGGCCTCATCGCTATGGCTACACCTTC	CASSQDPGRPHRYGYTF
TRBV6-6	-	TRBJ1-5	-	TGTGCCAGCAGTGTACAGGGAAGCAATCAGCCCCAGCATTTT	CASSVQGSNQPQHF
TRBV7-9	TRBD2	TRBJ2-7	-	TGTGCCAGCAGCTCCTTACTAGCGGGAGTTCGTTCTCACGAGCAGTACTTC	CASSSLLAGVRSHEQYF
TRBV7-8	-	TRBJ1-2	-	TGTGCCAGCAGCTTAGTTACAGGCCCCTATGGCTACACCTTC	CASSLVTGPYGYTF
TRBV7-2	TRBD1	TRBJ2-1	-	TGTGCCAGCAGCATCGGACAGGCGACCTACAATGAGCAGTTCTTC	CASSIGQATYNEQFF
TRBV7-7	TRBD1	TRBJ2-1	-	TGTGCTAGCAGCCCCGGACAGGGGTCCGACAATGAGCAGTTCTTC	CASSPGQGSDNEQFF
TRBV19	TRBD2	TRBJ2-1	-	TGTGCCAGTAGTCCGCCGACTAGCGGGAGAAGGTTGCAGTTCTTC	CASSPPTSGRRLQFF
TRBV5-1	-	TRBJ2-1	-	TGCGCCAGCAGCTTGGGACAGCTCTCAAACAATGAGCAGTTCTTC	CASSLGQLSNNEQFF
TRBV7-2	TRBD2	TRBJ2-3	-	TGTGCCAGCAGCTTAGTTGGGGGGGGGAGCACAGATACGCAGTATTTT	CASSLVGGGSTDTQYF
TRBV28	-	TRBJ1-1	few	TGTGCCAGCAGTTCGACAGATTTGAACACTGAAGCTTTCTTT	CASSSTDLNTEAFF
TRBV30	TRBD1	TRBJ1-6	-	TGTGCCTGGACCCTACTCCGGGACAGAAATAATTCACCCCTCCACTTT	CAWTLLRDRNNSPLHF
TRBV6-6	-	TRBJ2-7	-	TGTGCCAGCAGTCACACGCTGAGAACTAGCCGGAGCTCCTACGAGCAGTACTTC	CASSHTLRTSRSSYEQYF
TRBV6-1	TRBD2	TRBJ2-3	-	TGTGCCAGCAGAGAACTGACTAGCGGGGGTTTAACAGATACGCAGTATTTT	CASRELTSGGLTDTQYF